Below, 31 T cell receptor beta chains from the same sample are listed, as sequenced in a study of blood T cell repertoires in COVID-19. Using immunoSEQ multiplex PCR, the repertoire was profiled, and TCRdb retains in-frame clones only, with some absent. The sample lists approximately 220,000 clones, 65% to 90% occurring once. Sequencing was done on a sample of PBMCs or T cells enriched from blood (not recorded which). All receptors derive from a woman aged 40 to 50 with acute COVID-19.

This chain uses TRBV11-2 with TRBJ2-7; possibly TRBD2 for D (5 bases). V was cut by 4 bases and J by 0 bases, with 7 bases left in between. The CDR3 is made up of 13 amino acids. The germline gives CDR1 SGHAT, CDR2 FQNNGV. The CDR3 sequence: CASSWGASYEQYF. The DNA for the CDR3 is TGTGCCAGCAGCTGGGGAGCCTCCTACGAGCAGTACTTC.

The CDR3, as DNA: TGTGCCAGCAGCCCAAGAGGTCGCGGGAGCTTAAACAATGAGCAGTTCTTC. Amino acid sequence: CASSPRGRGSLNNEQFF. The genes are TRBV7-9 and TRBJ2-1; 7 positions match TRBD2. This CDR3 spans 17 amino acids. Trimming took 5 bases from V and 5 from J; bases not matched to a gene: 15. The V gene's germline CDR1 is SEHNR and CDR2 FQNEAQ (reference sequence).

This chain joins TRBV28 and TRBJ2-3; 8 bases line up with TRBD2. The CDR3 extends over 15 amino acids. V lost 9 bases and J lost 2; bases outside the gene matches: 10. CDR1 is MDHEN, CDR2 SYDVKM, per germline. In DNA form, the CDR3 reads TGTGCCAGTGGGGCCGGCGGGGGGTACACAGATACGCAGTATTTT. It yields the protein CASGAGGGYTDTQYF.

The genes are TRBV2 and TRBJ2-7; TRBD2 is a possible D gene (6 bases). In germline, CDR1 is SNHLY, CDR2 FYNNEI. The length of the CDR3 is 15 residues. V dropped 6 bases and J dropped 2 bases, with 17 bases sitting between them. CDR3 loop: CASSSLAPPPYEQYF. CDR3 sequence (DNA): TGTGCCAGCAGCTCCCTAGCGCCGCCTCCCTACGAGCAGTACTTC.

V and J are TRBV6-6 and TRBJ2-5, with 8 bases matching TRBD2. The CDR3 runs to 15 residues. CDR1 and CDR2 (germline): MNHNY, SVGAGI (reference sequence). Trimming removed 2 bases from V and 1 base from J; junction bases left unmatched: 3. CDR3 residues: CASSYMAGGQETQYF. In DNA form, the CDR3 reads TGTGCCAGCAGTTACATGGCGGGAGGCCAAGAGACCCAGTACTTC.

The J gene is TRBJ2-5, the V gene TRBV28, with TRBD1 matching over 10 bases. This CDR3 contains 17 residues. Germline trimming cut 3 bases from V and 2 bases from J; bases unmatched to any gene: 9. The germline gives CDR1 MDHEN, CDR2 SYDVKM. CDR3 in DNA: TGTGCCAGCAGTTTGATCTCCCGGGACAGGGGACAAGAGACCCAGTACTTC. As protein: CASSLISRDRGQETQYF.

The V and J genes are TRBV7-3 and TRBJ2-3; 7 bases agree with TRBD2. Trimming at V came to 3 bases and at J to 2 bases, leaving 14 bases not matched to a gene. CDR1 SGHTA and CDR2 FQGTGA come from the germline V gene. This CDR3 region has 18 residues. The CDR3 region has the DNA TGTGCCAGCAGCTTGCAGGCGAGCGGGACCGAATACACAGATACGCAGTATTTT. Its translation is CASSLQASGTEYTDTQYF.

This chain links TRBV7-2 with TRBJ2-7; the D is unclear. V lost 1 base and J lost 0, with 10 bases in between. This CDR3 is built from 15 residues. Germline loops: CDR1 SGHTA, CDR2 FQGNSA. The CDR3 region is CASSLGSGSSYEQYF. In nucleotides, the CDR3 is TGTGCCAGCAGCTTAGGCAGTGGCAGCTCCTACGAGCAGTACTTC.

The rearrangement uses TRBV25-1 and TRBJ1-5, with D hard to call. CDR3 size: 13 residues. The germline CDR1 and CDR2 sequences are MGHDK and SYGVNS. V was shortened by 3 bases and J by 6 bases, with 9 bases between the two germline ends. CDR3 amino acids: CASSDVGAQPQHF. The CDR3 DNA is TGTGCCAGCAGTGACGTGGGAGCTCAGCCCCAGCATTTT. The whole variable domain, remainder taken from reference TRBV25-1 and TRBJ1-5, is EADIYQTPRYLVIGTGKKITLECSQTMGHDKMYWYQQDPGMELHLIHYSYGVNSTEKGDLSSESTVSRIRTEHFPLTLESARPSHTSQYLCASSDVGAQPQHFGDGTRLSIL.

The rearrangement links TRBV27 to TRBJ1-2; no reliable D call. Germline loops: CDR1 MNHEY, CDR2 SMNVEV (reference sequence). V shed 6 bases and J shed 2 bases, with 13 bases lying between them. The CDR3 is 14 residues long. CDR3 sequence: CASSRLPGNYGYTF. The CDR3, as DNA: TGTGCCAGCAGCCGACTGCCGGGGAACTATGGCTACACCTTC.

The chain uses TRBV30 and TRBJ2-7; D ambiguous. The CDR3 has 11 amino acids. Deletions cut 0 bases from V and 7 bases from J, with 7 bases between. Germline loops: CDR1 GTSNPN, CDR2 SVGIG (reference sequence). For the CDR3, the DNA is TGTGCCTGGAGTGTACGGGTGGAGCAGTACTTC. The encoded protein is CAWSVRVEQYF.

V and J are TRBV3-1 (or the pseudogene TRBV3-2) and TRBJ1-1, with a tentative D call TRBD1 (5 bases). The V gene's germline CDR1 is LGHDT and CDR2 YNNKEL (reference sequence). The length of the CDR3 is 15 residues. The germline V and J ends were trimmed by 0 bases and 1 base, with 9 bases remaining between them. CDR3 in DNA: TGTGCCAGCAGCCAAGATATAAGGGGGAACACTGAAGCTTTCTTT. It translates to CASSQDIRGNTEAFF.

This rearrangement joins TRBV24-1 to TRBJ1-2; D may be TRBD1 (6 bases). CDR1 is KGHDR, CDR2 SFDVKD, per germline. V was clipped by 3 bases and J by 3 bases, with 13 bases between them. CDR3 length: 15 residues. The CDR3 here is CATSDPGQQDYGYTF. The DNA for the CDR3 is TGTGCCACCAGTGATCCTGGACAGCAGGACTATGGCTACACCTTC.

This clone came up once. The chain links TRBV5-1 to TRBJ2-2, with D possibly TRBD2 on 5 matching bases. Germline loops: CDR1 SGHRS, CDR2 YFSETQ. V lost 0 bases, J lost 0 bases, and 9 bases lay in between. This CDR3 is 16 amino acids long. CDR3 bases: TGCGCCAGCAGCTTGGAAGCGGTCACGAACACCGGGGAGCTGTTTTTT. Its translation: CASSLEAVTNTGELFF.

The rearrangement uses TRBV18 and TRBJ2-5; 9 nucleotides align to TRBD1. CDR3 length: 14 amino acids. Germline assignment: CDR1 KGHSH and CDR2 LQKENI. After removal of 2 bases from V and 6 bases from J, the junction contained 4 bases not matched to a gene. As DNA, the CDR3 is TGTGCCAGCTCACCAGGGACAGGGTCAAAGACCCAGTACTTC. This codes for CASSPGTGSKTQYF.

V gene TRBV5-1 combines with J gene TRBJ1-4, with D possibly TRBD1 on 5 matching bases. This CDR3 comprises 15 residues. Germline V gene lookup returns CDR1 SGHRS and CDR2 YFSETQ. V was shortened by 0 bases and J by 7 bases, with 13 bases between the two germline ends. CDR3 residues: CASSLGAGRGEKLFF. The CDR3 nucleotides are TGCGCCAGCAGCTTGGGGGCAGGGAGGGGTGAAAAACTGTTTTTT. The full variable domain, rest sourced from reference TRBV5-1 and TRBJ1-4, is KAGVTQTPRYLIKTRGQQVTLSCSPISGHRSVSWYQQTPGQGLQFLFEYFSETQRNKGNFPGRFSGRQFSNSRSEMNVSTLELGDSALYLCASSLGAGRGEKLFFGSGTQLSVL.

The chain joins TRBV27 to TRBJ2-2; 7 bases map to TRBD2. With 0 bases clipped from V and 5 bases from J, the junction kept 9 bases outside the gene matches. The V gene's germline CDR1 is MNHEY and CDR2 SMNVEV (reference sequence). The CDR3 loop spans 17 amino acids. CDR3 DNA: TGTGCCAGCAGTTTATCTTTGGCGGGAGTATATACCGGGGAGCTGTTTTTT. Amino acids: CASSLSLAGVYTGELFF.

The chain joins TRBV2 to TRBJ2-1; 7 bases align to TRBD2. V was pared by 1 base and J by 0 bases, with 0 bases of the junction left unmatched. CDR1 and CDR2 (germline): SNHLY, FYNNEI. The CDR3 length is 15 residues. In nucleotides, the CDR3 is TGTGCCAGCAGTGAAGGGGGGGGCTCCTACAATGAGCAGTTCTTC. Encoded protein: CASSEGGGSYNEQFF.

The rearrangement joins TRBV3-1 (or the pseudogene TRBV3-2) to TRBJ2-6; possibly TRBD2 for D (6 bases). The CDR3 loop spans 20 amino acids. Per the germline V gene, CDR1 is LGHDT and CDR2 is YNNKEL (reference sequence). Trimming pared 0 bases from V and 0 bases from J, leaving 18 bases between. For the CDR3, the DNA is TGTGCCAGCAGCCAAGAACAATTGGGAGGCCGAATCTCTGGGGCCAACGTCCTGACTTTC. Translated, it gives CASSQEQLGGRISGANVLTF.

The chain carries TRBV18 and TRBJ1-2; unclear D gene. The germline V gene has CDR1 KGHSH and CDR2 LQKENI. The CDR3 is 17 amino acids. V lost 6 bases and J 0 bases, leaving 20 bases between the germline ends. The CDR3 sequence: CASSYRSSRAANYGYTF. The CDR3 DNA sequence: TGTGCCAGCTCCTACCGGAGCAGCCGCGCAGCTAACTATGGCTACACCTTC. The complete variable domain, with remaining parts taken from reference TRBV18 and TRBJ1-2, reads NAGVMQNPRHLVRRRGQEARLRCSPMKGHSHVYWYRQLPEEGLKFMVYLQKENIIDESGMPKERFSAEFPKEGPSILRIQQVVRGDSAAYFCASSYRSSRAANYGYTFGSGTRLTVV.

The chain uses TRBV28 and TRBJ1-5, with TRBD1 identical over 8 bases. With 3 bases clipped from V and 2 bases from J, the junction kept 3 bases outside the gene matches. Germline V gene data show CDR1 as MDHEN and CDR2 as SYDVKM. The CDR3 is 15 amino acids. DNA of the CDR3: TGTGCCAGCAGTTTTGGGGGACAGGGCAATCAGCCCCAGCATTTT. Translation gives CASSFGGQGNQPQHF.

This clone came up a few times. The chain is built from TRBV5-1 and TRBJ2-7, with D unclear. With 2 bases removed from V and 2 bases from J, the gap between germline ends came to 14 bases. The CDR3 spans 15 residues. Germline V CDR1 and CDR2: SGHRS, YFSETQ. DNA of the CDR3: TGCGCCAGCAGCTTAAGCCCCGGCAGGACCTACGAGCAGTACTTC. Translated, it gives CASSLSPGRTYEQYF.

The rearrangement joins TRBV3-1 (or the pseudogene TRBV3-2) to TRBJ2-5; D might be TRBD2 (7 bases). Germline V CDR1 and CDR2: LGHDT, YNNKEL (reference sequence). V was shortened by 4 bases and J by 1 base, with 25 bases between the two germline ends. This CDR3 is built from 19 residues. The CDR3 is CASSLLAAPSQGGQETQYF. CDR3 nucleotides: TGTGCCAGCAGCCTCCTAGCGGCTCCTTCCCAAGGGGGCCAAGAGACCCAGTACTTC.

J is TRBJ2-1 and V is TRBV11-2, with 12 bases fitting TRBD1. V trimming: 0 bases; J trimming: 7 bases; junction bases outside the gene matches: 7. In germline, CDR1 is SGHAT, CDR2 FQNNGV. The CDR3 runs to 17 residues. CDR3 DNA sequence: TGTGCCAGCAGCTTAGAGGGGGACAGGGGGCGAGGGAATGAGCAGTTCTTC. It specifies CASSLEGDRGRGNEQFF. Full variable domain (outside the CDR3, taken from reference TRBV11-2 and TRBJ2-1): EAGVAQSPRYKIIEKRQSVAFWCNPISGHATLYWYQQILGQGPKLLIQFQNNGVVDDSQLPKDRFSAERLKGVDSTLKIQPAKLEDSAVYLCASSLEGDRGRGNEQFFGPGTRLTVL.

This clone was counted once. The rearrangement links TRBV18 to TRBJ2-7; possibly TRBD1 for D (8 bases). Germline loops: CDR1 KGHSH, CDR2 LQKENI. Trimming left V 8 bases short and J 2 bases short, with 22 bases between. The CDR3 loop spans 16 amino acids. The CDR3 protein is CASATTGGEEPYEQYF. CDR3 in DNA: TGTGCCAGCGCGACTACAGGGGGGGAGGAACCCTACGAGCAGTACTTC.

This chain joins TRBV18 and TRBJ2-3, with 8 bases identical to TRBD1. Germline V CDR1 and CDR2: KGHSH, LQKENI. V shed 2 bases, J shed 3 bases, and the junction held 16 bases outside the gene matches. The CDR3 is 19 residues long. CDR3 region: CASSPTLIQDRELTDTQYF. CDR3 in DNA: TGTGCCAGCTCACCAACCTTAATTCAGGACAGGGAATTAACAGATACGCAGTATTTT.

This clone was seen more than once but under ten times. This chain links TRBV28 with TRBJ1-4, with TRBD1 identical over 9 bases. CDR3 size: 14 residues. Germline CDR1 is MDHEN and CDR2 is SYDVKM. V dropped 4 bases and J dropped 7; count of bases not matched to a gene: 4. CDR3 loop: CASSSDRGGEKLFF. CDR3 bases: TGTGCCAGCAGTTCGGACAGGGGCGGTGAAAAACTGTTTTTT. The full variable domain, with the rest looked up from reference TRBV28 and TRBJ1-4, is DVKVTQSSRYLVKRTGEKVFLECVQDMDHENMFWYRQDPGLGLRLIYFSYDVKMKEKGDIPEGYSVSREKKERFSLILESASTNQTSMYLCASSSDRGGEKLFFGSGTQLSVL.

The chain employs TRBV28 and TRBJ2-7, with 14 nucleotides matching TRBD2. V shed 6 bases and J 5 bases; nucleotides not matched to a gene: 6. This CDR3 has 15 residues. From germline, CDR1 is MDHEN and CDR2 SYDVKM. The DNA for the CDR3 is TGTGCCAGCAGGAGGACTAGCGGGAGGAGTGACGAGCAGTACTTC. It specifies CASRRTSGRSDEQYF. Filled out from reference TRBV28 and TRBJ2-7, the complete variable domain reads DVKVTQSSRYLVKRTGEKVFLECVQDMDHENMFWYRQDPGLGLRLIYFSYDVKMKEKGDIPEGYSVSREKKERFSLILESASTNQTSMYLCASRRTSGRSDEQYFGPGTRLTVT.

Comment on this clone: One end of the junction fails to match germline, which may point to a read error. This chain uses TRBV24-1 with TRBJ2-1, with a weak D call TRBD2 (5 bases). Germline CDR1 and CDR2: KGHDR and SFDVKD. This CDR3 spans 12 amino acids. The CDR3 spells CATSDSGSSEVF. In nucleotides, the CDR3 is TGTGCCACCAGTGATTCGGGTAGTAGCGAGGTCTTC.

The V gene is TRBV11-3, the J gene TRBJ2-1, with D possibly TRBD2 on 5 matching bases. V lost 4 bases, J lost 0 bases, and 7 bases lay in between. Germline V CDR1 and CDR2: SGHNT, YENEEA. The CDR3 is made up of 14 amino acids. CDR3 DNA sequence: TGTGCCAGCAGCTCTGGGAGCTCCTACAATGAGCAGTTCTTC. Residues: CASSSGSSYNEQFF.

The rearrangement uses TRBV7-9 and TRBJ2-2; 7 nucleotides align to TRBD2. V lost 4 bases, J lost 5 bases, and 10 bases stayed unmatched. This CDR3 is 16 amino acids long. Germline values: CDR1 SEHNR, CDR2 FQNEAQ (reference sequence). The CDR3 is CASSSDRFSGTGELFF. The CDR3, as DNA: TGTGCCAGCAGCTCCGATAGATTTAGCGGGACCGGGGAGCTGTTTTTT.